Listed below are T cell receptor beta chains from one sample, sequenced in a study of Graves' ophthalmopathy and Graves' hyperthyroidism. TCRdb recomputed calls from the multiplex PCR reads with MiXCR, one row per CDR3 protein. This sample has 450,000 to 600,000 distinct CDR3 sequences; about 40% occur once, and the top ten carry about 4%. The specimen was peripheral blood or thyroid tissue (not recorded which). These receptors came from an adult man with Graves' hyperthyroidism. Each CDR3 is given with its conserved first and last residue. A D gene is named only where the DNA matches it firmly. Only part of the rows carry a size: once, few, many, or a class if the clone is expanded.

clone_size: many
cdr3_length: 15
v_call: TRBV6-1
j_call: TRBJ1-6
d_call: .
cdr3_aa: CASRAGPADGSPLHF
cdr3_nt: TGTGCCAGCAGGGCCGGGCCAGCCGACGGCTCACCCCTCCACTTT

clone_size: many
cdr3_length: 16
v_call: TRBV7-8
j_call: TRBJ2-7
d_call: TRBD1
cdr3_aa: CASRRQRTGGNYEQYF
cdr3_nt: TGTGCCAGCAGACGACAACGGACAGGGGGGAACTACGAGCAGTACTTC

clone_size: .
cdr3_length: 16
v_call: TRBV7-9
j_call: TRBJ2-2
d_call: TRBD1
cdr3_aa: CASSHGTGGYTGELFF
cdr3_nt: TGTGCCAGCAGTCATGGGACAGGGGGTTACACCGGGGAGCTGTTTTTT

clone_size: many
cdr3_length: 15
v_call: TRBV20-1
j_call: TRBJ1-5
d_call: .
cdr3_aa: CSAARDLNSNQPQHF
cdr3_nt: TGCAGTGCCGCCCGGGACCTTAATAGCAATCAGCCCCAGCATTTT

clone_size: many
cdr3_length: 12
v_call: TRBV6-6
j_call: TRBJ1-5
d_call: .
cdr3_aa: CASSYSGRPQHF
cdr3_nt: TGTGCCAGCAGTTACTCGGGGCGGCCCCAGCATTTT

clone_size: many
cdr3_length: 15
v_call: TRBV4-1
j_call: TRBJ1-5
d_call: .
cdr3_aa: CASSPQGVGGQPQHF
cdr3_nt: TGCGCCAGCAGCCCACAAGGAGTGGGAGGTCAGCCCCAGCATTTT

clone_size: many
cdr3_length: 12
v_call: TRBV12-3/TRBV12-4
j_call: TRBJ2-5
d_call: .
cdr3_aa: CASSFRGETQYF
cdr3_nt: TGTGCCAGCAGTTTTAGGGGAGAGACCCAGTACTTC

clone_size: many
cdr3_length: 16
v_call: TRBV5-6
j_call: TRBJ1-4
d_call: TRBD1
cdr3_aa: CASSSDRGLTNEKLFF
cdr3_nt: TGTGCCAGCAGTTCGGACAGGGGTTTAACTAATGAAAAACTGTTTTTT

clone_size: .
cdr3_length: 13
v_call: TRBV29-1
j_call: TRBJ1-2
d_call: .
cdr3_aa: CSLGLRMTSSYTF
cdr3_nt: TGCAGCTTGGGCTTAAGGATGACTTCTAGCTACACCTTC

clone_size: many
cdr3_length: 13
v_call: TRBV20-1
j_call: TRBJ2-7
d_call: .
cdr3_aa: CSARDVQGYEQYF
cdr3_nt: TGCAGTGCTAGAGATGTACAGGGCTACGAGCAGTACTTC

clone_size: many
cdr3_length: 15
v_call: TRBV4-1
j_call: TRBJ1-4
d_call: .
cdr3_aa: CASSQDRGAGEKLFF
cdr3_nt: TGCGCCAGCAGCCAAGATCGGGGGGCTGGGGAAAAACTGTTTTTT

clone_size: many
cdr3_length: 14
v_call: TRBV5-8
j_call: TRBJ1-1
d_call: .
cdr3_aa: CASSLGWEPTEAFF
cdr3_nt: TGTGCCAGCAGCTTGGGTTGGGAGCCCACTGAAGCTTTCTTT

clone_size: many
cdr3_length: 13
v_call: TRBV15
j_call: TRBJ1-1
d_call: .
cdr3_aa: CATSGGLMGEAFF
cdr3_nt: TGTGCCACCAGCGGGGGCTTGATGGGTGAAGCTTTCTTT

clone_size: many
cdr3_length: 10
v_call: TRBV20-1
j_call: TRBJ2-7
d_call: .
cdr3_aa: CSASSGEQYF
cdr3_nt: TGCAGTGCTAGTTCGGGCGAGCAGTACTTC

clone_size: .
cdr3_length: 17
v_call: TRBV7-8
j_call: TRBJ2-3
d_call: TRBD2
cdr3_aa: CASSLVGGLPSTDTQYF
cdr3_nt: TGTGCCAGCAGCTTAGTCGGGGGACTACCGAGTACAGATACGCAGTATTTT

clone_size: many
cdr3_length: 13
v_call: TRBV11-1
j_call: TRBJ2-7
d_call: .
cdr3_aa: CASSRQVTYEQYF
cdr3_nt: TGTGCCAGCAGCCGACAAGTCACCTACGAGCAGTACTTC

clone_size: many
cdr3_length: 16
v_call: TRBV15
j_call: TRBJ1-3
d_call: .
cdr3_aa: CATSTIEGVSGNTIYF
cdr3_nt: TGTGCCACCAGCACTATCGAAGGGGTATCTGGAAACACCATATATTTT

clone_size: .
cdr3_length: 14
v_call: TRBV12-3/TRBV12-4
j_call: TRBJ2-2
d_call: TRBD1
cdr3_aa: CASTLQGATGELFF
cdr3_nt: TGTGCCAGCACACTTCAGGGGGCCACCGGGGAGCTGTTTTTT

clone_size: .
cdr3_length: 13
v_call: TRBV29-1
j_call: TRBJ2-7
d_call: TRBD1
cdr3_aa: CSVTGTGSYEQYF
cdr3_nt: TGCAGCGTAACCGGGACAGGCTCCTACGAGCAGTACTTC

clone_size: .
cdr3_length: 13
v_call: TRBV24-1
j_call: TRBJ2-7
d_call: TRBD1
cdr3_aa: CATSLTGGYEQYF
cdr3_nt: TGTGCCACCAGTTTGACAGGGGGCTACGAGCAGTACTTC

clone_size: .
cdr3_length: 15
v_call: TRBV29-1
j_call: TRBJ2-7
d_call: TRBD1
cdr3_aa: CSVVPGQGSSYEQYF
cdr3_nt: TGCAGCGTTGTACCGGGACAGGGTAGCTCCTACGAGCAGTACTTC